This TCR beta chain emerged from a study of blood T cell repertoires in COVID-19. The wider study: Spain, Italy and the United States supplied samples that represented acute and convalescent COVID-19. T cells, B-cell-depleted T cells, or PBMCs provided the cDNA or gDNA that served as material.

This clone was seen at least ten times. Methods used by the authors: Nucleated cell counts were estimated from reference gene primer amplification. Clones were read by immunoSEQ multiplex PCR, and TCRdb kept only the in-frame ones, dropping some. V and J calls and clone size are those listed in that table; D and trimming were worked out from the DNA. The sample holds roughly 250,000 clones, more than 70% seen once. The V gene end was trimmed by 6 bases and the J gene end by 6 bases; junction bases not matched to a gene: 6. Germline assignment: CDR1 MDHEN and CDR2 SYDVKM. The CDR3 extends over 13 amino acids.

The origin of this receptor is a woman aged 45-60 years with acute or convalescent COVID-19. Sequenced sample: peripheral blood. This rearrangement joins TRBV28 to TRBJ1-1, with 8 bases lining up with TRBD1. DNA for the CDR3: TGTGCCAGCAGCTCACTGGACAGGGCTGAAGCTTTCTTT. This sequence encodes CASSSLDRAEAFF.